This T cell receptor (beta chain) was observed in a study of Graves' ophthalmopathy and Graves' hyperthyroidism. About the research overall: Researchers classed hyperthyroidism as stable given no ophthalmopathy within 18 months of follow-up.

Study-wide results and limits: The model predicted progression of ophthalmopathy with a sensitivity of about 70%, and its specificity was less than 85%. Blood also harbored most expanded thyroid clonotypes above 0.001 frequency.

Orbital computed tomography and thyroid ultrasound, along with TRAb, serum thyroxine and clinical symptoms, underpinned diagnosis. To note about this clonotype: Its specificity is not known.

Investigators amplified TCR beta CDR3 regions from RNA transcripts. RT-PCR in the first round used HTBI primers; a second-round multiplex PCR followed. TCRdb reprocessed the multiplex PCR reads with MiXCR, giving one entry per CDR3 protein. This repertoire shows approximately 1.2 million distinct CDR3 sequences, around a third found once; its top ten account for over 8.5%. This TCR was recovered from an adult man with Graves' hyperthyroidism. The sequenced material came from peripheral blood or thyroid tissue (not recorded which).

The CDR3, as DNA: TGCGCCAGCAGCGAAAGACAATACATCTACGAGCAGTACTTC. Translating gives CASSERQYIYEQYF. The chain joins TRBV5-1 to TRBJ2-7, with no clear D. V was pared by 4 bases and J by 3 bases, with 14 bases between. This CDR3 is 14 amino acids long. Germline assignment: CDR1 SGHRS and CDR2 YFSETQ.